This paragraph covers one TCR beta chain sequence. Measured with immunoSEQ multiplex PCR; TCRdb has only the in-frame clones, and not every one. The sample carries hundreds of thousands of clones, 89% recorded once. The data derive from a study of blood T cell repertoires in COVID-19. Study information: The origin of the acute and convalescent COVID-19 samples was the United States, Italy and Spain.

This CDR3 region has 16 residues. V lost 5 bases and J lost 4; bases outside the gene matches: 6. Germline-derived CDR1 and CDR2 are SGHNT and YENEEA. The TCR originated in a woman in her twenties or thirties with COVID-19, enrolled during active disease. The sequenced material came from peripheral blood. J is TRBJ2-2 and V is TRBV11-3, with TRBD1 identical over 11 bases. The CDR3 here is CASSPRTGGVTGELFF. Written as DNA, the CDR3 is TGTGCCAGCAGCCCCAGGACAGGGGGCGTCACCGGGGAGCTGTTTTTT.